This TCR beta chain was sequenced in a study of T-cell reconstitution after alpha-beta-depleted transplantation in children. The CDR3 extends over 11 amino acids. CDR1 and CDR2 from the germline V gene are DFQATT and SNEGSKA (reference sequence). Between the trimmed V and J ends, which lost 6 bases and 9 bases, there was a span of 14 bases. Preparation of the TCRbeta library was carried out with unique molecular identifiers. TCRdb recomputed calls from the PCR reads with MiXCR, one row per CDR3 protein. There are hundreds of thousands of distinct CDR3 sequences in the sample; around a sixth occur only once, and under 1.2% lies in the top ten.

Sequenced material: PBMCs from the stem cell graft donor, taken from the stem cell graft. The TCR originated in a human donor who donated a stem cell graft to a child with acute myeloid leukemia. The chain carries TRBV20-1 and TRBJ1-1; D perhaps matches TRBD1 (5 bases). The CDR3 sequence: CSARDSRQAFF. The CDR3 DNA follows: TGCAGTGCCCGCGACAGCCGGCAAGCTTTCTTT.